The clone carrying this T cell receptor beta chain was seen a few times. This entry belongs to a study of blood T cell repertoires in COVID-19. Overall study context: Sites in the United States, Italy and Spain provided acute and convalescent COVID-19 samples.

Authors' methods: Cell counts per sample came from amplifying reference gene primers. Using immunoSEQ multiplex PCR, the repertoire was profiled, and TCRdb retains in-frame clones only, with some absent. The DNA gave D and trimming, while V, J and clone size come from that table. The sample yields some 150,000 clones, about 80% seen once. The sequenced sample consisted of peripheral blood. The clonotype was recovered from a human donor with acute or convalescent COVID-19. The donor label of this sample is uncertain.

The CDR3 loop reads CSARAGLALYF. The CDR3 nucleotides read TGCAGTGCTAGGGCGGGACTAGCGTTGTATTTT. This chain uses TRBV20-1 with TRBJ2-3, with 10 bases fitting TRBD2. Germline loops: CDR1 DFQATT, CDR2 SNEGSKA (reference sequence). The CDR3 length is 11 residues. Unmatched junction bases numbered 5, after V lost 3 bases and J lost 14 bases.